The entry below describes one TCR beta chain. This record belongs to a study of blood T cell repertoires in COVID-19. At the level of the study: The United States, Italy and Spain provided the acute and convalescent COVID-19 samples. From T cells, B-cell-depleted T cells, or PBMCs came the material, which was cDNA or gDNA.

The germline V gene has CDR1 MGHRA and CDR2 YSYEKL. The CDR3 runs to 18 residues. With 3 bases clipped from V and 6 bases from J, the junction kept 14 bases outside the gene matches. Original handling: Counts of nucleated cells, estimated from reference gene primer amplification, were obtained. The repertoire was sequenced with immunoSEQ multiplex PCR; TCRdb's copy has only in-frame clones and lacks some. V, J and clone size are those of that table, while D and trimming were read from the DNA. The sample has about 380,000 clones, 90% seen once; the top ten hold around 7%. Sequencing was done on a sample of peripheral blood. The V call is TRBV4-1, the J call TRBJ2-2; TRBD2 aligns across 9 bases. This TCR was recovered from a man in his late teens or twenties with active or convalescent COVID-19. CDR3 sequence: CASSHGGSGSEVAGELFF. In nucleotides, the CDR3 is TGCGCCAGCAGCCATGGTGGTAGCGGGAGCGAGGTGGCCGGGGAGCTGTTTTTT.